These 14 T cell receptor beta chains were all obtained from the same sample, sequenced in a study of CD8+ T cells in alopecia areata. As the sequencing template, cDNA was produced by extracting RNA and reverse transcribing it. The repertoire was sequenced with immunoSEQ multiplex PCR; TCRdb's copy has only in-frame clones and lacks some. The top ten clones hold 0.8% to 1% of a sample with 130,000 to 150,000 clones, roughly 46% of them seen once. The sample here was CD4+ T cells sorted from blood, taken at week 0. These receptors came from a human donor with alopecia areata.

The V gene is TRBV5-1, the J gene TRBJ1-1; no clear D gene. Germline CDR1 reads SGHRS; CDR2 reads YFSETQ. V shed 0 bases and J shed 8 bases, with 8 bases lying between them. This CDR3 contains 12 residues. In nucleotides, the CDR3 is TGCGCCAGCAGCTTGGACTGGCGGGAAGCTTTCTTT. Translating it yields CASSLDWREAFF. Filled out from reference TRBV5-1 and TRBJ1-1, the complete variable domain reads KAGVTQTPRYLIKTRGQQVTLSCSPISGHRSVSWYQQTPGQGLQFLFEYFSETQRNKGNFPGRFSGRQFSNSRSEMNVSTLELGDSALYLCASSLDWREAFFGQGTRLTVV.

Here the CDR3 reads CASSQDHRGAYEQYF. In DNA form, the CDR3 reads TGCGCCAGCAGCCAAGATCACAGGGGGGCCTACGAGCAGTACTTC. The chain links TRBV4-1 to TRBJ2-7; TRBD1 agrees at 8 bases. V lost 0 bases to trimming and J lost 2 bases; unmatched junction nucleotides: 3. This CDR3 comprises 15 residues. The germline V gene encodes CDR1 MGHRA and CDR2 YSYEKL.

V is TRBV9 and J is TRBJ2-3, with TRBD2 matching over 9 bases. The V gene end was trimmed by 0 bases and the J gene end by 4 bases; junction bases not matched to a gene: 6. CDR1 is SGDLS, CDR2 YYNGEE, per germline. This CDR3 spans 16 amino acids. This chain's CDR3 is CASSVGWLAGPDTQYF. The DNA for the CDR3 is TGTGCCAGCAGCGTAGGGTGGCTAGCGGGACCAGATACGCAGTATTTT.

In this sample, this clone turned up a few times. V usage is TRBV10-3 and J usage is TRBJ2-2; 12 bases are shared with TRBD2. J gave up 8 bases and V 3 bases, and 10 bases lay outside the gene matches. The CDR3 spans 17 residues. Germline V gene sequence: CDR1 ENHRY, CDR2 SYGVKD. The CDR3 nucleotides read TGTGCCATCAGTGAACAAAGACTAGCGGGAGAAGGAGGGGAGCTGTTTTTT. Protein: CAISEQRLAGEGGELFF.

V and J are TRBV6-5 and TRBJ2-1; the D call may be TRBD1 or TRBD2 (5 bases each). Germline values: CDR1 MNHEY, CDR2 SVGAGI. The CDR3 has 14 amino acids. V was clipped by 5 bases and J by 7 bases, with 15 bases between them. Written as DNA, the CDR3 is TGTGCCAGCAGTGGGACGGGATTGGGGAATGAGCAGTTCTTC. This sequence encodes CASSGTGLGNEQFF.

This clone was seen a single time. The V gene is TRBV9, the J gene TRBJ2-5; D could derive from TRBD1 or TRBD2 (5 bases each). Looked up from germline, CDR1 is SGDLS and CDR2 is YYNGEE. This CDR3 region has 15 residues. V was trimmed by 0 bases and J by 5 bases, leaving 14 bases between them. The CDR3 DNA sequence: TGTGCCAGCAGCGTAGTCGGGGCCCAAGGGGAGACCCAGTACTTC. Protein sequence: CASSVVGAQGETQYF.

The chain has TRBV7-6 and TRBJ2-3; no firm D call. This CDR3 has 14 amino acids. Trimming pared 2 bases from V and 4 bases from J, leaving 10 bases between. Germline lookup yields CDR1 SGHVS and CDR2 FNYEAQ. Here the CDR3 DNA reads TGTGCCAGCAGCTTATACCCGGAAGCAGATACGCAGTATTTT. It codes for CASSLYPEADTQYF.

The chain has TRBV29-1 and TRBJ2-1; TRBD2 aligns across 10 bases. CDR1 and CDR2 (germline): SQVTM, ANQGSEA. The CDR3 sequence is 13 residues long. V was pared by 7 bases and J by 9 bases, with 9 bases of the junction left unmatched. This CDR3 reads CSGTGTSDGEQFF. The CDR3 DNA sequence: TGCAGCGGGACCGGGACTAGCGACGGTGAGCAGTTCTTC.

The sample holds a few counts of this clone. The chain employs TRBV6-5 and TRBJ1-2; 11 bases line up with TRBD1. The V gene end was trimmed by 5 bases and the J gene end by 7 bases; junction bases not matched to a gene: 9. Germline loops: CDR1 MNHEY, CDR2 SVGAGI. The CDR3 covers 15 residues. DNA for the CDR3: TGTGCCAGCAGTAATCGGGACAGGGGGTTTGGTGGCTACACCTTC. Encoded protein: CASSNRDRGFGGYTF.

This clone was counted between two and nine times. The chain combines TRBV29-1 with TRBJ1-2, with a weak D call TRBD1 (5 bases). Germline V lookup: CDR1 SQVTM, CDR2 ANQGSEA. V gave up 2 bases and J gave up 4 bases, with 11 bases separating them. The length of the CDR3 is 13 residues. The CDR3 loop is CSVESGVGYGYTF. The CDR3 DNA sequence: TGCAGCGTTGAATCGGGGGTGGGCTATGGCTACACCTTC.

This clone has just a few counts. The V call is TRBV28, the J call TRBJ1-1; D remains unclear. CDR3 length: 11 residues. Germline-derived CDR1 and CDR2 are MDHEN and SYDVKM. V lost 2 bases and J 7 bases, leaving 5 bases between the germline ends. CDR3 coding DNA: TGTGCCAGCAGTTTAGAGATTGAAGCTTTCTTT. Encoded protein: CASSLEIEAFF.

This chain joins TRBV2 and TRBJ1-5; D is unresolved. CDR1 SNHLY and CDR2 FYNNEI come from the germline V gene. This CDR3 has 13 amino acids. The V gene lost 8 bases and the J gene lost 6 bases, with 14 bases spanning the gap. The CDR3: CASGGEVGQPQHF. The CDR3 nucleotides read TGTGCCAGCGGCGGGGAGGTGGGTCAGCCCCAGCATTTT.

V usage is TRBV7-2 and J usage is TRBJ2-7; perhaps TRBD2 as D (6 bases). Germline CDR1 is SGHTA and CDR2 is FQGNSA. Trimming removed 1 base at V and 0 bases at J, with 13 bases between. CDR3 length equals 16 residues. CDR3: CASSLVVAVSSYEQYF. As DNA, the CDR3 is TGTGCCAGCAGCTTAGTTGTAGCGGTTAGCTCCTACGAGCAGTACTTC. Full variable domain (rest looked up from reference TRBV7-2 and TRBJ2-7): GAGVSQSPSNKVTEKGKDVELRCDPISGHTALYWYRQSLGQGLEFLIYFQGNSAPDKSGLPSDRFSAERTGGSVSTLTIQRTQQEDSAVYLCASSLVVAVSSYEQYFGPGTRLTVT.

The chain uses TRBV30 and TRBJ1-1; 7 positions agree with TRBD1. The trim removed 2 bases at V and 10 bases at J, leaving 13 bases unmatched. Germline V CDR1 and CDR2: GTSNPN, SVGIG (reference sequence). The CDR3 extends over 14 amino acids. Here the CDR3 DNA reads TGTGCCTGGAGTAAGTCCCGGGACAGTCCTCCAGCTTTCTTT. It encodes CAWSKSRDSPPAFF.